This entry describes one TCR beta chain. The CDR3 runs 13 residues. Germline V gene data show CDR1 as MNHEY and CDR2 as SMNVEV (reference sequence). With UMI labels, 5' RACE was used to prepare the TRB cDNA libraries. TCRdb re-called the 5' RACE reads and gives one entry per CDR3 protein, without DNA. The sample includes about 130,000 distinct CDR3 sequences. The source of the sample is a study of CXCR3-negative and CXCR3-positive naive CD8 T cells. This sequence joins TRBV27 and TRBJ2-7; TCRdb designates TRBD1, a call that cannot be tested without DNA. The material sequenced was naive CXCR3- CD8+ T cells from blood. Subset: CD45RO-CCR7+CD27+CD95- naive CD8+ T cells lacking CXCR3 (TNR3-). The receptor's source is a human donor in good health. Some clones in this sample may be carry-over from other donors' samples. The CDR3 loop reads CASSRAVSYEQYF.